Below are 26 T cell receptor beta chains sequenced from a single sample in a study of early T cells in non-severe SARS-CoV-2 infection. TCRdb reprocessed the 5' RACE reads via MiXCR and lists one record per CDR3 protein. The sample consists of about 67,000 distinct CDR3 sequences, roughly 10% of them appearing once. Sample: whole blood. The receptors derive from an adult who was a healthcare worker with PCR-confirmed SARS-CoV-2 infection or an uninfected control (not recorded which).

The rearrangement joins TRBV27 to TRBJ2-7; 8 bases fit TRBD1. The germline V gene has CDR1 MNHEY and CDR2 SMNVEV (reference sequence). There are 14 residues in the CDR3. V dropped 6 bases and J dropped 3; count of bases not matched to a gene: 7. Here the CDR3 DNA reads TGTGCCAGCAGGGCGACAGGGGCGCACTACGAGCAGTACTTC. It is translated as CASRATGAHYEQYF.

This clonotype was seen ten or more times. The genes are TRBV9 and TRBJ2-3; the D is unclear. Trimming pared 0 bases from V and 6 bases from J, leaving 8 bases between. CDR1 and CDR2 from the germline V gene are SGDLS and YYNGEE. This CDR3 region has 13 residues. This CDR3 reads CASSVVSEDTQYF. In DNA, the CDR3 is TGTGCCAGCAGCGTAGTCTCCGAGGATACGCAGTATTTT. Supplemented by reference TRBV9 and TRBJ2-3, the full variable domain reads DSGVTQTPKHLITATGQRVTLRCSPRSGDLSVYWYQQSLDQGLQFLIQYYNGEERAKGNILERFSAQQFPDLHSELNLSSLELGDSALYFCASSVVSEDTQYFGPGTRLTVL.

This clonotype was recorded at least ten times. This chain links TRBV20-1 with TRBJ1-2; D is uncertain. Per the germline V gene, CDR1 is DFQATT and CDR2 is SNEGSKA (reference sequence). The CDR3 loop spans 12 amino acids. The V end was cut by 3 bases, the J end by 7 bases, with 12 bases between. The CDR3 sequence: CSASPRARGYTF. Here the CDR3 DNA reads TGCAGTGCTAGCCCCCGGGCTCGTGGCTACACCTTC.

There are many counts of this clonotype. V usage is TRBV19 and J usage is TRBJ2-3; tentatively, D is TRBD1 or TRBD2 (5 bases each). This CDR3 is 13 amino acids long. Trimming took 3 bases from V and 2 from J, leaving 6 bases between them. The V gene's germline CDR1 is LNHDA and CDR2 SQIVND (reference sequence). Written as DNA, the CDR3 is TGTGCCAGTAGTATGGGGGTCACAGATACGCAGTATTTT. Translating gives CASSMGVTDTQYF.

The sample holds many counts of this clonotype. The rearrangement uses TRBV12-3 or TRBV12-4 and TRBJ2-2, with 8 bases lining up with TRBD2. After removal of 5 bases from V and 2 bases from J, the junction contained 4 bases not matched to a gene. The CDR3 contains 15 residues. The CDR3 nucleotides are TGTGCCAGCAGTCCTCGGGGGGGTAACACCGGGGAGCTGTTTTTT. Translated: CASSPRGGNTGELFF.

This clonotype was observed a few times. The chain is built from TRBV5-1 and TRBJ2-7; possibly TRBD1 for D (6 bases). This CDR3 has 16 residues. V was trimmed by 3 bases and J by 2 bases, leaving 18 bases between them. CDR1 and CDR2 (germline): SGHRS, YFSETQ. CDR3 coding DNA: TGCGCCAGCAGCTCCCCTAGGGGGACACCAGCCTACGAGCAGTACTTC. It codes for CASSSPRGTPAYEQYF. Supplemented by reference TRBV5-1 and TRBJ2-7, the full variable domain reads KAGVTQTPRYLIKTRGQQVTLSCSPISGHRSVSWYQQTPGQGLQFLFEYFSETQRNKGNFPGRFSGRQFSNSRSEMNVSTLELGDSALYLCASSSPRGTPAYEQYFGPGTRLTVT.

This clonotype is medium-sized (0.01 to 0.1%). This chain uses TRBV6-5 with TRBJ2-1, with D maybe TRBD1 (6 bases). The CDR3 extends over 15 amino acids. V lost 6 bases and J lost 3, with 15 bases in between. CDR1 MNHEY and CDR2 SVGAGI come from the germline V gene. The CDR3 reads CASSPGLGGYNEQFF. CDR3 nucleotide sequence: TGTGCCAGCAGCCCCGGGCTAGGGGGCTACAATGAGCAGTTCTTC.

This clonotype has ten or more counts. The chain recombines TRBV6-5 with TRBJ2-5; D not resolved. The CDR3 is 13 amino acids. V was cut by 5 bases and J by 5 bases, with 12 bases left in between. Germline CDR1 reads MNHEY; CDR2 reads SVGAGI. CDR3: CASSRVRGETQYF. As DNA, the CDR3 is TGTGCCAGCAGTCGGGTGAGAGGCGAGACCCAGTACTTC.

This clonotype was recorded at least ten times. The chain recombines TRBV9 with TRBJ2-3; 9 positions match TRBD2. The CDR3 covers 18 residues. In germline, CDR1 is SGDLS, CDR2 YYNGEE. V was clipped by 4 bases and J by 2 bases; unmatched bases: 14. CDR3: CASSPRRGSGSFTDTQYF. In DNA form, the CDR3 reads TGTGCCAGCAGCCCTCGTCGGGGTAGCGGGAGCTTCACAGATACGCAGTATTTT. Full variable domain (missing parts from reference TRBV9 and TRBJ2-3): DSGVTQTPKHLITATGQRVTLRCSPRSGDLSVYWYQQSLDQGLQFLIQYYNGEERAKGNILERFSAQQFPDLHSELNLSSLELGDSALYFCASSPRRGSGSFTDTQYFGPGTRLTVL.

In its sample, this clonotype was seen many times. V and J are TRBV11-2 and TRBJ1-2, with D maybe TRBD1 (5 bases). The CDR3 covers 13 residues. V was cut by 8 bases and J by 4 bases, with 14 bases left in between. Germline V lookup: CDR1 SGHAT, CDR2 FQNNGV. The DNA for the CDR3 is TGTGCCAGCCGGGGCTGGGATGGCTATGGCTACACCTTC. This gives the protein CASRGWDGYGYTF. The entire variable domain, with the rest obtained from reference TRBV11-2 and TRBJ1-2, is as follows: EAGVAQSPRYKIIEKRQSVAFWCNPISGHATLYWYQQILGQGPKLLIQFQNNGVVDDSQLPKDRFSAERLKGVDSTLKIQPAKLEDSAVYLCASRGWDGYGYTFGSGTRLTVV.

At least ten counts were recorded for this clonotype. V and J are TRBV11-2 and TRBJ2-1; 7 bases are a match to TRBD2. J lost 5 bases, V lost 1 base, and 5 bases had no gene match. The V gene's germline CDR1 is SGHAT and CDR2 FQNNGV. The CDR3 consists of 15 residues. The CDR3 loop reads CASSLVGTTNNEQFF. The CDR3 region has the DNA TGTGCCAGCAGCTTAGTCGGGACTACCAACAATGAGCAGTTCTTC.

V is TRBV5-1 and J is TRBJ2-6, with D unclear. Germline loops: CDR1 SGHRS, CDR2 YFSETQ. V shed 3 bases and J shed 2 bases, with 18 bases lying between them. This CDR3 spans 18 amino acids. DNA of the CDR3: TGCGCCAGCAGCTCACTCCCCCGCCTGAATGCTGGGGCCAACGTCCTGACTTTC. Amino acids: CASSSLPRLNAGANVLTF. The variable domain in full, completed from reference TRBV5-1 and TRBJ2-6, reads KAGVTQTPRYLIKTRGQQVTLSCSPISGHRSVSWYQQTPGQGLQFLFEYFSETQRNKGNFPGRFSGRQFSNSRSEMNVSTLELGDSALYLCASSSLPRLNAGANVLTFGAGSRLTVL.

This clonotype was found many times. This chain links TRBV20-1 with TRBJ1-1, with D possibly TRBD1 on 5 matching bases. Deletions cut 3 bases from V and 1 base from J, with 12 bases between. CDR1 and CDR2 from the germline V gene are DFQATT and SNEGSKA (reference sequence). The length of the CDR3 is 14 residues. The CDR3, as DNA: TGCAGTGCTAGTTGGTCCAGGGCGAACACTGAAGCTTTCTTT. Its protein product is CSASWSRANTEAFF.

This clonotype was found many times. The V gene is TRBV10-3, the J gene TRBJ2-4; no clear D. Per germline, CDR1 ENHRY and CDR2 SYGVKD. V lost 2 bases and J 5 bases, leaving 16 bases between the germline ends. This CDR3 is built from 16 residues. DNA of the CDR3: TGTGCCATCAGTGAGCCCTCGCAGGCCCGGCAAAACATTCAGTACTTC. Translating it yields CAISEPSQARQNIQYF.

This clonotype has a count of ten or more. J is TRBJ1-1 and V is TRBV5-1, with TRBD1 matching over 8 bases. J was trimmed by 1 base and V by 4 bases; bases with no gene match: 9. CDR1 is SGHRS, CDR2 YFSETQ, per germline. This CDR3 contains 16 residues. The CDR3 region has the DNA TGCGCCAGCAGCGGAGGACAGGGACGGAGGAACACTGAAGCTTTCTTT. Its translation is CASSGGQGRRNTEAFF.

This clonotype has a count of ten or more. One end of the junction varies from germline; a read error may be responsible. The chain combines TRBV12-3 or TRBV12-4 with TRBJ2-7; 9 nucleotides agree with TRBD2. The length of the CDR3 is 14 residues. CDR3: CASSLAGTLYEQYF. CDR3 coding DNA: TGTGCCAGCAGTCTAGCGGGGACCCTCTACGAGCAGTACTTC.

The CDR3 spells CASTWRGESTDTQYF. The CDR3 DNA follows: TGTGCCAGCACTTGGAGGGGGGAAAGCACAGATACGCAGTATTTT. This chain uses TRBV9 with TRBJ2-3; D is perhaps TRBD1 or TRBD2 (6 bases each). Trimming removed 6 bases from V and 0 bases from J, with 14 bases in between. In germline, CDR1 is SGDLS, CDR2 YYNGEE. This CDR3 is 15 amino acids long.

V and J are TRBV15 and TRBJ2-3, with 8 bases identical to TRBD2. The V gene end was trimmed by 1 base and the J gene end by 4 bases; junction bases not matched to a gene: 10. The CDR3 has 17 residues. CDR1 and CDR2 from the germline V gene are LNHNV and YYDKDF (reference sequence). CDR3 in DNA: TGTGCCACCAGCAGAGTTAGGCGGGAGGCGATGCCAGATACGCAGTATTTT. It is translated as CATSRVRREAMPDTQYF.

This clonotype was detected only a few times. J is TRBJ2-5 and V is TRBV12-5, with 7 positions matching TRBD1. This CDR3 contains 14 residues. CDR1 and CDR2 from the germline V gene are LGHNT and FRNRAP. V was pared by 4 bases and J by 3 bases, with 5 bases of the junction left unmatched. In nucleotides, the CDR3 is TGTGCTAGTGGTTGGTGGGACAGCGAAGAGACCCAGTACTTC. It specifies CASGWWDSEETQYF.

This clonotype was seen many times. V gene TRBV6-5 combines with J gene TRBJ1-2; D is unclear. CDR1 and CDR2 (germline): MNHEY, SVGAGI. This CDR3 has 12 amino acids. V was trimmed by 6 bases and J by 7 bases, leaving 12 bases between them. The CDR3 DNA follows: TGTGCCAGCAGGGAACTAGGCGCTGGCTACACCTTC. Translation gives CASRELGAGYTF.

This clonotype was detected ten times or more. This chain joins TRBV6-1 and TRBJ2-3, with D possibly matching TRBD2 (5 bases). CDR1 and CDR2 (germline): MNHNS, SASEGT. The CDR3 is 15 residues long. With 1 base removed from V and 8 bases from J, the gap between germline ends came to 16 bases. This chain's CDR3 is CASSEVGLARGTQYF. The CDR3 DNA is TGTGCCAGCAGTGAAGTTGGCCTAGCTCGGGGTACGCAGTATTTT.

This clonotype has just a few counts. CDR3 sequence reads: CAISEPGARNIQYF. CDR3 sequence (DNA): TGTGCCATCAGTGAGCCCGGGGCCCGGAACATTCAGTACTTC. The J gene is TRBJ2-4, the V gene TRBV10-3, with D perhaps matching TRBD1 or TRBD2 (5 bases each). The germline V gene has CDR1 ENHRY and CDR2 SYGVKD. Between the trimmed V and J ends, which lost 2 bases and 7 bases, there was a span of 12 bases. The CDR3 sequence is 14 residues long.

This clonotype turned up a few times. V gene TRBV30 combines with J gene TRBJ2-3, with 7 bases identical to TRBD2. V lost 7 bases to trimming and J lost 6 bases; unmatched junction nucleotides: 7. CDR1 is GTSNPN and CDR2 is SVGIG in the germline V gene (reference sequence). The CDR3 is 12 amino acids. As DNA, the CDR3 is TGTGCCTCCCAAATTAGCGGGGATACGCAGTATTTT. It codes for CASQISGDTQYF. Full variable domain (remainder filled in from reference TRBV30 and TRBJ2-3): SQTIHQWPATLVQPVGSPLSLECTVEGTSNPNLYWYRQAAGRGLQLLFYSVGIGQISSEVPQNLSASRPQDRQFILSSKKLLLSDSGFYLCASQISGDTQYFGPGTRLTVL.

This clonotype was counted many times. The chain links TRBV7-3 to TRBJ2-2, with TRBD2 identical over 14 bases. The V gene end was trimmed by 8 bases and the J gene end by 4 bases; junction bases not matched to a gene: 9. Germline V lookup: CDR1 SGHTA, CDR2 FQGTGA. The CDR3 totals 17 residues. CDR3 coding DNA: TGTGCCAGCCGTACCGGGACTAGCGGGAGTGGCACCGGGGAGCTGTTTTTT. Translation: CASRTGTSGSGTGELFF.

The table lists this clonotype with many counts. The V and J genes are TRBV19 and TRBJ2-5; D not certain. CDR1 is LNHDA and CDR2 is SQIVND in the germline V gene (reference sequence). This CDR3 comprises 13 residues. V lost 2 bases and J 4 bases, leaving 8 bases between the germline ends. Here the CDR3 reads CASSIRPGETQYF. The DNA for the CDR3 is TGTGCCAGTAGTATAAGGCCTGGAGAGACCCAGTACTTC.

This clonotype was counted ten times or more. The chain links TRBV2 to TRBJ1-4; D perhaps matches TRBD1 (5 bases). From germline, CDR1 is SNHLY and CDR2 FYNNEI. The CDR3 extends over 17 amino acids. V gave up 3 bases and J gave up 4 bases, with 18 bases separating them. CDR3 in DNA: TGTGCCAGCAGTGATACAGGCAGATATGTGGGTAATGAAAAACTGTTTTTT. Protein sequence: CASSDTGRYVGNEKLFF.